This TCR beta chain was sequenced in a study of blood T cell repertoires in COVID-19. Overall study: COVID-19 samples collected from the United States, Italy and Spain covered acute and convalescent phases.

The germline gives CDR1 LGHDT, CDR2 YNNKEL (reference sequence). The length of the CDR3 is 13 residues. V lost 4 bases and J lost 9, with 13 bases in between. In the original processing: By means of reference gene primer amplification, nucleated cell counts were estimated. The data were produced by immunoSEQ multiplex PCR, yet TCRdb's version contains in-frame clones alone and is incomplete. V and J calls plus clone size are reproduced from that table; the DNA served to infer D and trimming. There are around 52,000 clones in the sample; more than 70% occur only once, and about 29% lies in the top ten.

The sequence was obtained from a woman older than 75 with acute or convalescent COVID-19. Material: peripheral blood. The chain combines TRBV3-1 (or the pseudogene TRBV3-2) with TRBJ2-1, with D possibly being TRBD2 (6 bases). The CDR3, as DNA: TGTGCCAGCAGCCGACTAGATTCCGGTGAGCAGTTCTTC. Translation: CASSRLDSGEQFF.